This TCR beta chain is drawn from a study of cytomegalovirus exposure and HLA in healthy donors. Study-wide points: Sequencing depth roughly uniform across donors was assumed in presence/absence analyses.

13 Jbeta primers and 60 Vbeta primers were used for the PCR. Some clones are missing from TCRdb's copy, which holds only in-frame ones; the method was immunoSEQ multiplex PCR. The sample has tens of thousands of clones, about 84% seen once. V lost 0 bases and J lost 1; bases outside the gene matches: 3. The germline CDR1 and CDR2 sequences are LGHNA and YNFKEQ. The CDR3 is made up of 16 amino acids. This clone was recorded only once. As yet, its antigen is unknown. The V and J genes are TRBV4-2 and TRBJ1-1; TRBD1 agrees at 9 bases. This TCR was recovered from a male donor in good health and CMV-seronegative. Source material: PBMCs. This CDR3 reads CASSQDYRGPNTEAFF. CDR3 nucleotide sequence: TGTGCCAGCAGCCAAGACTACAGGGGGCCGAACACTGAAGCTTTCTTT.